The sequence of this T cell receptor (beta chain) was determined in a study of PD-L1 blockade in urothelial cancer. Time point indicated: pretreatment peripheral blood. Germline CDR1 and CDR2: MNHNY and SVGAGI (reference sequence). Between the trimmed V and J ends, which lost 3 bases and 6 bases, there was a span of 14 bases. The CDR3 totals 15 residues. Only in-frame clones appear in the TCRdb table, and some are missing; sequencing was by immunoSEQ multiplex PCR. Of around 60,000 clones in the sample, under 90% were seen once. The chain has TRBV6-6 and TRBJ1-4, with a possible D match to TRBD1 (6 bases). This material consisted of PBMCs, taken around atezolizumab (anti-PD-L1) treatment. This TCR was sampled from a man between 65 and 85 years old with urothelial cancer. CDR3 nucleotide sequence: TGTGCCAGCAGTTATGGAGGACAGTCGGATGAAAAACTGTTTTTT. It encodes CASSYGGQSDEKLFF.